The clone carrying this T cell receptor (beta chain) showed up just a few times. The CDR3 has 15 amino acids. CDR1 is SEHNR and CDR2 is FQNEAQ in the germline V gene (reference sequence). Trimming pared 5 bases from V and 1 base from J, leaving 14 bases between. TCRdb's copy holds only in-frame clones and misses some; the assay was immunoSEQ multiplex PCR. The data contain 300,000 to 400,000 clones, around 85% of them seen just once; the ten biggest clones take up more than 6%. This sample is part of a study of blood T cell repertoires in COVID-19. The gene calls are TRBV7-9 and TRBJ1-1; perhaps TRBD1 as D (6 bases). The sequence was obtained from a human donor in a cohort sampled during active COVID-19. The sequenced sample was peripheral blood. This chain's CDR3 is CASSPKGGRNTEAFF. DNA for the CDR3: TGTGCCAGCAGCCCTAAAGGGGGACGGAACACTGAAGCTTTCTTT.